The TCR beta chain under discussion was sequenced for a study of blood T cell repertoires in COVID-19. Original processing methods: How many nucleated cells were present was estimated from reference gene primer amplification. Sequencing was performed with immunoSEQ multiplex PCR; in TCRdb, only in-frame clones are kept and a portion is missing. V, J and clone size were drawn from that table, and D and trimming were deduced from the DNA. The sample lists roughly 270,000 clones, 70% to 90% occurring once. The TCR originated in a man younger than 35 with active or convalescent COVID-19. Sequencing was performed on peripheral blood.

The CDR3 spells CASVGVSDTEAFF. The CDR3 region has the DNA TGCGCCAGCGTTGGGGTTAGCGACACTGAAGCTTTCTTT. This chain connects TRBV5-1 to TRBJ1-1; D is unresolved. Trimming took 7 bases from V and 3 from J, leaving 13 bases between them. The CDR3 is 13 amino acids. CDR1 is SGHRS and CDR2 is YFSETQ in the germline V gene.